Described below is a single T cell receptor beta chain sequence and its context. Its target is unknown. The sample comes from a study of blood T cells in healthy people across ages. Each donor had approximately 10 milliliters of peripheral blood drawn. Study-wide results and limits: CMV infection status of these donors was not known. Considered underestimates were the diversity estimates obtained from one million T cells.

Using a J-beta primer mix together with a sample-barcoded 5' primer, a second PCR was run for about 6 to 11 cycles. With 12 random nucleotides, a template-switch adaptor tagged each individual cDNA molecule. MiXCR was run by TCRdb on the 5' RACE reads, yielding one entry per CDR3 protein. Here the sample spans around 1,700,000 distinct CDR3 sequences, over 25% being singletons. V was trimmed by 2 bases and J by 4 bases, leaving 13 bases between them. This CDR3 is built from 14 residues. The germline V gene has CDR1 DFQATT and CDR2 SNEGSKA (reference sequence). The V gene is TRBV20-1, the J gene TRBJ2-3, with D hard to call. The sequenced sample was blood. This clonotype was sampled from a woman aged 25-40 years in good health. The CDR3 DNA reads TGCAGTGCTAGAAAAAATCAGGACGCAGATACGCAGTATTTT. This encodes CSARKNQDADTQYF.